These 2 T cell receptor beta chains came from one sample sequenced in a study of CD8 T cells in Susac syndrome. Reverse transcription of roughly 0.45 to 1 ug RNA was carried out with random hexamers. In TCRdb, the immunoSEQ multiplex PCR reads were re-called with MiXCR into one record per CDR3 protein. Of approximately 71,000 distinct CDR3 sequences listed, nearly 96% are singletons. Sequencing was done on a sample of CD4+ T cells from PBMCs. The receptors here all came from a human donor with multiple sclerosis.

V usage is TRBV7-9 and J usage is TRBJ1-4, with D uncertain. The CDR3 runs to 15 residues. The germline V and J ends were trimmed by 1 base and 5 bases, with 11 bases remaining between them. CDR1 SEHNR and CDR2 FQNEAQ come from the germline V gene (reference sequence). The CDR3 DNA reads as TGTGCCAGCAGCTTAGGAAGGGTGCCCAATGAAAAACTGTTTTTT. It is translated as CASSLGRVPNEKLFF.

The J gene is TRBJ1-2, the V gene TRBV5-1, with D perhaps matching TRBD1 (6 bases). In germline, CDR1 is SGHRS, CDR2 YFSETQ. V was shortened by 0 bases and J by 5 bases, with 11 bases between the two germline ends. This CDR3 contains 14 residues. CDR3 amino acids: CASSLERGRYGYTF. The DNA of the CDR3 is TGCGCCAGCAGCTTGGAGCGGGGGCGTTATGGCTACACCTTC.